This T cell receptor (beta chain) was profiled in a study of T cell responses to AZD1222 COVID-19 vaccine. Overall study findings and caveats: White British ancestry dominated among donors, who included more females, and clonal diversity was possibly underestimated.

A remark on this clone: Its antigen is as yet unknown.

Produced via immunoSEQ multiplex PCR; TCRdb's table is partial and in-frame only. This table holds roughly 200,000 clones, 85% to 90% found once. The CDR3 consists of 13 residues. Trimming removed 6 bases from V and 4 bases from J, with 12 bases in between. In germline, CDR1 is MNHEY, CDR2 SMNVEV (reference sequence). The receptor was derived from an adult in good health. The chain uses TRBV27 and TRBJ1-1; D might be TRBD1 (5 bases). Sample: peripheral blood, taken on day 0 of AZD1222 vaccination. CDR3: CASSGGGVTEAFF. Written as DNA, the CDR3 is TGTGCCAGCAGCGGGGGAGGGGTCACTGAAGCTTTCTTT.